The rows below give T cell receptor beta chains drawn from one sample of a study of blood T cell repertoires in COVID-19. Only in-frame clones appear in the TCRdb table, and some are missing; sequencing was by immunoSEQ multiplex PCR. Here the sample spans approximately 88,000 clones, 75% to 90% being singletons. The sample comprised peripheral blood. The receptors come from a male donor with acute or convalescent COVID-19. Both conserved end residues are part of each CDR3. Each record gives: V gene, J gene, D gene, clone size, CDR3 DNA, CDR3 protein. The D gene is left open where the match is weak. Clone size appears in some rows only: once, few, many, or a class for an expanded clone.

V: TRBV10-3
J: TRBJ2-3
D: TRBD2
size: .
DNA: TGTGCCATCAGTGAACTAGCGGAGGCTAGCACAGATACGCAGTATTTT
CDR3: CAISELAEASTDTQYF

V: TRBV4-2
J: TRBJ1-2
D: TRBD1
size: .
DNA: TGTGCCAGCAGCCACGGACAGGGGGGGGGTTATGGCTACACCTTC
CDR3: CASSHGQGGGYGYTF

V: TRBV30
J: TRBJ1-3
D: .
size: .
DNA: TGTGCCTGGAGTGGGCCAATCTCTGGAAACACCATATATTTT
CDR3: CAWSGPISGNTIYF

V: TRBV2
J: TRBJ1-2
D: .
size: .
DNA: TGTGCCAGCAGCGGCAGGCGGGGAGCTAACTATGGCTACACCTTC
CDR3: CASSGRRGANYGYTF

V: TRBV7-6
J: TRBJ2-3
D: .
size: .
DNA: TGTGCCAGCAGCTTAGGATTGTTACTAGAGGATACGCAGTATTTT
CDR3: CASSLGLLLEDTQYF

V: TRBV28
J: TRBJ1-1
D: .
size: once
DNA: TGTGCCAGCATGCGGGATCCCACTGAAGCTTTCTTT
CDR3: CASMRDPTEAFF

V: TRBV10-3
J: TRBJ1-2
D: TRBD1
size: .
DNA: TGTGCCATCAGTGAGGGACAGGGCTATGGCTACACCTTC
CDR3: CAISEGQGYGYTF

V: TRBV2
J: TRBJ1-1
D: TRBD1
size: .
DNA: TGTGCCAGCAGTGAGACAGGGGGGAACACTGAAGCTTTCTTT
CDR3: CASSETGGNTEAFF

V: TRBV11-2
J: TRBJ2-3
D: TRBD1
size: .
DNA: TGTGCCAGCAAGACAGGGACGTACACAGATACGCAGTATTTT
CDR3: CASKTGTYTDTQYF

V: TRBV5-8
J: TRBJ2-3
D: TRBD2
size: .
DNA: TGTGCCAGCAGCTTAGGACTAGCGGGGGCCACCCACGGAGATACGCAGTATTTT
CDR3: CASSLGLAGATHGDTQYF

V: TRBV3-1/TRBV3-2
J: TRBJ2-2
D: .
size: .
DNA: TGTGCCAGCAGCCAAGATGGCCAACGGGTCGCCGGGGAGCTGTTTTTT
CDR3: CASSQDGQRVAGELFF

V: TRBV5-1
J: TRBJ2-7
D: .
size: .
DNA: TGCGCCAGCAGCCGGGACAATCTCTACGAGCAGTACTTC
CDR3: CASSRDNLYEQYF

V: TRBV6-5
J: TRBJ1-1
D: .
size: few
DNA: TGTGCCAGCAACAAATACCCGACGGGGGATTTGGAAGCTTTCTTT
CDR3: CASNKYPTGDLEAFF

V: TRBV18
J: TRBJ1-1
D: .
size: .
DNA: TGTGCCAGCTCACCACTCGACAGGCGTAAGACGCTCACTGAAGCTTTCTTT
CDR3: CASSPLDRRKTLTEAFF

V: TRBV2
J: TRBJ1-4
D: .
size: .
DNA: TGTGCCAGCAGTCCTGAAGACCAGGGGAACGAAAAACTGTTTTTT
CDR3: CASSPEDQGNEKLFF

V: TRBV6-5
J: TRBJ2-1
D: .
size: few
DNA: TGTGCCAGCAGCCCAGGGGCGGGCTCCTACAATGAGCAGTTCTTC
CDR3: CASSPGAGSYNEQFF

V: TRBV5-1
J: TRBJ2-3
D: TRBD1
size: .
DNA: TGCGCCAGCAGCCTGACAGGGGTGAGGGATACGCAGTATTTT
CDR3: CASSLTGVRDTQYF

V: TRBV11-2
J: TRBJ2-3
D: TRBD2
size: .
DNA: TGTGCCAGCAGCCTCGGACTAGCGGAAAGCACAGATACGCAGTATTTT
CDR3: CASSLGLAESTDTQYF

V: TRBV19
J: TRBJ2-2
D: TRBD2
size: .
DNA: TGTGCCAGTAGTCGCTTACCGGGGAGGGGCATCGGGGAGCTGTTTTTT
CDR3: CASSRLPGRGIGELFF

V: TRBV9
J: TRBJ2-3
D: TRBD2
size: .
DNA: TGTGCCAGCAGCGAGCACCACTCAAAACCGGGACTAGCGGGGGGTAAGGCTAGCACAGATACGCAGTATTTT
CDR3: CASSEHHSKPGLAGGKASTDTQYF

V: TRBV2
J: TRBJ1-4
D: .
size: .
DNA: TGTGCCAGCATGTGGGGGGGTGGACGGGAAAAACTGTTTTTT
CDR3: CASMWGGGREKLFF

V: TRBV16
J: TRBJ1-6
D: TRBD1
size: .
DNA: TGTGCCAGCAGCCAATCGGGGACAGGGAATTCACCCCTCCACTTT
CDR3: CASSQSGTGNSPLHF

V: TRBV2
J: TRBJ2-3
D: .
size: once
DNA: TGTGCCAGCAGTCGACAGCTTAGCACAGATACGCAGTATTTT
CDR3: CASSRQLSTDTQYF

V: TRBV19
J: TRBJ1-5
D: .
size: .
DNA: TGTGCCAGTACCAAATACTCGACAGGAGACTATAGCAATCAGCCCCAGCATTTT
CDR3: CASTKYSTGDYSNQPQHF

V: TRBV5-4
J: TRBJ1-4
D: TRBD1
size: .
DNA: TGTGCCAGCAGCTCCAGGGGGCCAGGTGAAAAACTGTTTTTT
CDR3: CASSSRGPGEKLFF

V: TRBV3-1/TRBV3-2
J: TRBJ2-2
D: .
size: .
DNA: TGTGCCAGCAGCCAAGACCTCACCGGGGAGCTGTTTTTT
CDR3: CASSQDLTGELFF

V: TRBV19
J: TRBJ1-6
D: TRBD1
size: .
DNA: TGTGCTTCCCAGGGGGCTGGTAATTCACCCCTCCACTTT
CDR3: CASQGAGNSPLHF

V: TRBV5-1
J: TRBJ1-1
D: .
size: many
DNA: TGCGCCAGCAGCTTGGATGGCAGGCCGAACACTGAAGCTTTCTTT
CDR3: CASSLDGRPNTEAFF

V: TRBV6-6
J: TRBJ2-2
D: .
size: .
DNA: TGTGCCAGCAGTTGGGCCGGACTTTCGAACACCGGGGAGCTGTTTTTT
CDR3: CASSWAGLSNTGELFF

V: TRBV5-1
J: TRBJ2-1
D: TRBD2
size: .
DNA: TGCGCCAGCAGCTTGTTCCGGGGGGGCGCTGATGAGCAGTTCTTC
CDR3: CASSLFRGGADEQFF

V: TRBV3-1/TRBV3-2
J: TRBJ2-7
D: TRBD1
size: once
DNA: TGTGCCAGCAGCCAAGCCCCGGACAGGGTCTCCTACGAGCAGTACTTC
CDR3: CASSQAPDRVSYEQYF

V: TRBV5-1
J: TRBJ2-3
D: TRBD2
size: .
DNA: TGCGCCAGCAGCTTGACTAGCGGGGACACAGATACGCAGTATTTT
CDR3: CASSLTSGDTDTQYF

V: TRBV11-2
J: TRBJ2-6
D: .
size: .
DNA: TGTGCCAGCAGCTCCCACCCCATAGGAGGGCCCGGGGCCAACGTCCTGACTTTC
CDR3: CASSSHPIGGPGANVLTF

V: TRBV15
J: TRBJ2-1
D: .
size: .
DNA: TGTGCCACCAGCCCCCGGAGGGGGGGGTCCTACAATGAGCAGTTCTTC
CDR3: CATSPRRGGSYNEQFF

V: TRBV6-2/TRBV6-3
J: TRBJ2-1
D: .
size: .
DNA: TGTGCCAGCAGCATGGGGGCGCTAAACAATGAGCAGTTCTTC
CDR3: CASSMGALNNEQFF

V: TRBV6-5
J: TRBJ2-5
D: TRBD1
size: .
DNA: TGTGCCAGCAGGCCAACAGGGGGAGAGACCCAGTACTTC
CDR3: CASRPTGGETQYF

V: TRBV19
J: TRBJ1-1
D: .
size: few
DNA: TGTGCCAGTCTAGTTGGGAACACTGAAGCTTTCTTT
CDR3: CASLVGNTEAFF

V: TRBV15
J: TRBJ1-4
D: TRBD1
size: .
DNA: TGTGCCACCAGCGTACAGGGGGATGAAAAACTGTTTTTT
CDR3: CATSVQGDEKLFF

V: TRBV28
J: TRBJ2-2
D: .
size: .
DNA: TGTGCCAGCAGGACTGAGAACACCGGGGAGCTGTTTTTT
CDR3: CASRTENTGELFF

V: TRBV6-6
J: TRBJ1-3
D: TRBD1
size: .
DNA: TGTGCCAGCAGTCCAGGACAGGGGGCCTCTGGAAACACCATATATTTT
CDR3: CASSPGQGASGNTIYF

V: TRBV7-2
J: TRBJ1-6
D: TRBD1
size: few
DNA: TGTGCCAGCACCGAGGGGGCAGGGAGATTTTATAATTCACCCCTCCACTTT
CDR3: CASTEGAGRFYNSPLHF

V: TRBV5-1
J: TRBJ2-2
D: TRBD1
size: .
DNA: TGCGCCAGCAGCTCCCAGGGGGCCGAACCTGGCCGGGAGCTGTTTTTT
CDR3: CASSSQGAEPGRELFF

V: TRBV6-2/TRBV6-3
J: TRBJ1-1
D: .
size: few
DNA: TGTGCCAGCAGTCCCGCGGGGCACACTGAAGCTTTCTTT
CDR3: CASSPAGHTEAFF

V: TRBV3-1/TRBV3-2
J: TRBJ1-5
D: .
size: once
DNA: TGTGCCAGCAGCGCCGGAGCGTCGGCCCAGCATTTT
CDR3: CASSAGASAQHF

V: TRBV30
J: TRBJ1-4
D: .
size: .
DNA: TGTGCCTGGAGTGTATCGGCAGGCCCTAATGAAAAACTGTTTTTT
CDR3: CAWSVSAGPNEKLFF

V: TRBV5-1
J: TRBJ2-1
D: .
size: .
DNA: TGCGCCAGCAGCTTGGCCTTCGGGGGCTCCTACAATGAGCAGTTCTTC
CDR3: CASSLAFGGSYNEQFF

V: TRBV19
J: TRBJ2-3
D: .
size: .
DNA: TGTGCCAGTAGTCTAGCCCCCTCAGGGGCGCGGGCAGATACGCAGTATTTT
CDR3: CASSLAPSGARADTQYF

V: TRBV6-5
J: TRBJ2-2
D: TRBD2
size: .
DNA: TGTGCCAGCAGTTTAGCGGGGGCGAACACCGGGGAGCTGTTTTTT
CDR3: CASSLAGANTGELFF

V: TRBV19
J: TRBJ1-1
D: .
size: .
DNA: TGTGCCAGTTACAGACGACTGAACACTGAAGCTTTCTTT
CDR3: CASYRRLNTEAFF

V: TRBV11-2
J: TRBJ2-6
D: TRBD1
size: .
DNA: TGTGCCAGCAGCCCCCCGGGACAGGGGCTCCCTGGGGCCAACGTCCTGACTTTC
CDR3: CASSPPGQGLPGANVLTF

V: TRBV7-7
J: TRBJ1-6
D: TRBD1
size: .
DNA: TGTGCCAGCAGCTCGGGACAGGGGAGTGCACCCCTCCACTTT
CDR3: CASSSGQGSAPLHF

V: TRBV2
J: TRBJ1-4
D: TRBD1
size: .
DNA: TGTGCCAGCCACCGGGACAGGGATGAAAAACTGTTTTTT
CDR3: CASHRDRDEKLFF